This T cell receptor (beta chain) was identified during a study of cytomegalovirus exposure and HLA in healthy donors. Broader study findings: Later on, a genetic analysis was performed. It linked a missense variant in DCLRE1C with V- and J-gene trimming of TCR beta.

As regards this clone: What it recognizes is unknown.

The PCR made use of 60 Vbeta and 13 Jbeta primers. TCRdb's copy holds only in-frame clones and misses some; the assay was immunoSEQ multiplex PCR. The sample has 70,000 to 80,000 clones. There are 15 residues in the CDR3. Germline lookup yields CDR1 MNHNS and CDR2 SASEGT. The ends lost 8 bases at V and 4 bases at J; junction bases unmatched: 4. The sequencing input was PBMCs. The source is a man aged 35 to 55 in good health and CMV-seronegative. The J gene is TRBJ2-3, the V gene TRBV6-1, with 15 bases aligning to TRBD2. The chain's CDR3 is CASVGLAGGADTQYF. The CDR3 DNA follows: TGTGCCAGCGTTGGACTAGCGGGGGGGGCAGATACGCAGTATTTT.